This record concerns one T cell receptor beta chain sequence. Germline V gene sequence: CDR1 KGHSH, CDR2 LQKENI. The CDR3 runs to 15 residues. Trimming at V came to 4 bases and at J to 8 bases, leaving 12 bases not matched to a gene. The data stem from a study of blood T cell repertoires in COVID-19. Study as a whole: COVID-19 samples collected from the United States, Italy and Spain covered acute and convalescent phases. PBMCs, B-cell-depleted T cells, or T cells were the source of the cDNA or gDNA that made up the material.

Under the authors' procedure: Quantification of nucleated cells was approximated via reference gene primer amplification. Assay used: immunoSEQ multiplex PCR; TCRdb lists only in-frame clones, some missing. From that table come the V and J calls and clone size; the DNA was used to work out D and trimming. This table holds 95,000 to 100,000 clones, about 80% found once. Sequenced material: peripheral blood. This clonotype originated in a man in his 70s with acute or convalescent COVID-19. The J gene is TRBJ1-2, the V gene TRBV18, with 8 nucleotides matching TRBD1. Here the CDR3 DNA reads TGTGCCAGCTCACTAAGACAGGGGCCTGGCGACGGCTACACCTTC. This gives the protein CASSLRQGPGDGYTF.